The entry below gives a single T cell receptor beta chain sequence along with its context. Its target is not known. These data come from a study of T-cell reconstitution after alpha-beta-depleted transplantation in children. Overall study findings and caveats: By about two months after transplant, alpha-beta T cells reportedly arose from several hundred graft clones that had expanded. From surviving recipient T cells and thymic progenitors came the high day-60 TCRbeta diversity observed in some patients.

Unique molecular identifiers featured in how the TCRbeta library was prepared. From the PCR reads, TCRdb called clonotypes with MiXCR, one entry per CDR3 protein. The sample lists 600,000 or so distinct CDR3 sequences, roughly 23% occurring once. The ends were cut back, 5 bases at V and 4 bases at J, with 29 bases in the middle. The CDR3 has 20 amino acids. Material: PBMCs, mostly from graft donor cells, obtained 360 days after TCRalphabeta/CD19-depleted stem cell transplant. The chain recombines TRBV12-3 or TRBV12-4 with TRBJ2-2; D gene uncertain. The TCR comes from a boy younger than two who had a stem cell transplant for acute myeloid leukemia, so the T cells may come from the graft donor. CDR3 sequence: CASSPQIGLGWKYTTGELFF. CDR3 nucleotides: TGTGCCAGCAGTCCACAAATTGGGCTGGGGTGGAAGTATACCACCGGGGAGCTGTTTTTT.